This entry lists 32 T cell receptor beta chains sequenced from one sample in a study of OX40 agonist ivuxolimab in advanced cancers. Sequencing was performed with immunoSEQ multiplex PCR; in TCRdb, only in-frame clones are kept and a portion is missing. The sample comprises more than 10,000 clones, about two thirds of which are singletons, and 35% to 45% rests with the top ten. Sequencing used CD4+ or CD8+ T cells sorted from blood, obtained in a trial of the OX40 agonist ivuxolimab. Source of these receptors: an adult with an advanced solid tumor such as melanoma, head and neck, liver or kidney cancer.

V usage is TRBV6-9 and J usage is TRBJ2-2, with TRBD2 matching 8 bases. The CDR3 is 15 amino acids. V trimming: 5 bases; J trimming: 0 bases; junction bases outside the gene matches: 2. Germline values: CDR1 MNHGY, CDR2 SVAAGI. The CDR3 spells CASSLTSANTGELFF. CDR3 nucleotide sequence: TGTGCCAGCAGTCTGACTAGCGCGAACACCGGGGAGCTGTTTTTT.

V usage is TRBV4-1 and J usage is TRBJ1-4, with a weak D call TRBD1 (6 bases). This CDR3 spans 14 amino acids. Trimming removed 3 bases from V and 8 bases from J, with 13 bases in between. Per the germline V gene, CDR1 is MGHRA and CDR2 is YSYEKL. CDR3: CASSQTGLQEKLFF. DNA for the CDR3: TGCGCCAGCAGCCAGACAGGTCTGCAAGAAAAACTGTTTTTT.

This sequence joins TRBV6-1 and TRBJ2-3; TRBD2 matches at 7 bases. V dropped 2 bases and J dropped 1; count of bases not matched to a gene: 6. Per germline, CDR1 MNHNS and CDR2 SASEGT. CDR3 length equals 16 residues. The CDR3 DNA is TGTGCCAGCAGTGAATGGCCGGGACTACGCACAGATACGCAGTATTTT. Translating it yields CASSEWPGLRTDTQYF.

In its sample, this clone is medium-sized (0.01 to 0.1%). J is TRBJ2-3 and V is TRBV6-1, with TRBD2 matching over 9 bases. The J segment lost 4 bases and the V segment lost 0 bases, leaving 2 bases of the junction unmatched. Germline V lookup: CDR1 MNHNS, CDR2 SASEGT. The CDR3 length is 15 residues. CDR3 sequence: CASSEASGSPDTQYF. As DNA, the CDR3 is TGTGCCAGCAGTGAAGCTAGCGGGAGCCCAGATACGCAGTATTTT.

Many counts were recorded for this clone. The rearrangement links TRBV6-4 to TRBJ2-3, with 9 bases that match TRBD2. CDR3 length: 14 residues. Germline assignment: CDR1 MRHNA and CDR2 SNTAGT. V lost 4 bases and J lost 1; bases outside the gene matches: 0. DNA for the CDR3: TGTGCCAGCAGTGGGACTAGCGGCACAGATACGCAGTATTTT. Translation gives CASSGTSGTDTQYF.

By its share, this clone is large. The V and J genes are TRBV5-1 and TRBJ2-7; 8 bases agree with TRBD1. The V gene's germline CDR1 is SGHRS and CDR2 YFSETQ. CDR3 length: 16 residues. With 0 bases clipped from V and 0 bases from J, the junction kept 5 bases outside the gene matches. This chain's CDR3 is CASSLEGQAASYEQYF. In DNA, the CDR3 is TGCGCCAGCAGCTTGGAGGGACAGGCTGCCTCCTACGAGCAGTACTTC.

The CDR3 reads CASTNSGGTDTQYF. In DNA, the CDR3 is TGTGCCAGTACTAATAGCGGGGGCACAGATACGCAGTATTTT. The V call is TRBV19, the J call TRBJ2-3; 8 bases map to TRBD2. Looked up from germline, CDR1 is LNHDA and CDR2 is SQIVND (reference sequence). The J segment lost 1 base and the V segment lost 7 bases, leaving 4 bases of the junction unmatched. The CDR3 is 14 amino acids.

The chain recombines TRBV10-3 with TRBJ2-5; D gene ambiguous. The germline V and J ends were trimmed by 4 bases and 1 base, with 16 bases remaining between them. The V gene's germline CDR1 is ENHRY and CDR2 SYGVKD. CDR3 size: 16 residues. The CDR3 sequence: CAISAGPTPPQETQYF. As DNA, the CDR3 is TGTGCCATCAGTGCGGGCCCTACGCCCCCCCAAGAGACCCAGTACTTC.

In its sample, this clone was seen a few times. V usage is TRBV27 and J usage is TRBJ2-1; 8 bases fit TRBD1. Germline CDR1 MNHEY, CDR2 SMNVEV (reference sequence). V lost 0 bases to trimming and J lost 7 bases; unmatched junction nucleotides: 2. The CDR3 is 14 amino acids. The CDR3 region is CASSLSGTGNEQFF. CDR3 sequence (DNA): TGTGCCAGCAGTTTATCGGGGACAGGAAATGAGCAGTTCTTC.

This sequence joins TRBV4-1 and TRBJ2-3; the D is unclear. The V gene lost 1 base and the J gene lost 9 bases, with 5 bases spanning the gap. The CDR3 has 11 residues. Per the germline V gene, CDR1 is MGHRA and CDR2 is YSYEKL. CDR3 sequence (DNA): TGCGCCAGCAGCCAAGCCGAGACGCAGTATTTT. It is translated as CASSQAETQYF.

This clone was detected a few times. This chain links TRBV13 with TRBJ1-2, with D perhaps TRBD1 (5 bases). CDR3 length: 13 amino acids. The V and J ends lost 2 bases and 6 bases respectively, with 10 bases between them. The germline gives CDR1 PRHDT, CDR2 FYEKMQ (reference sequence). CDR3 sequence reads: CASSLSVTDGYTF. The CDR3 DNA follows: TGTGCCAGCAGCTTATCGGTGACAGATGGCTACACCTTC.

The chain links TRBV7-8 to TRBJ1-3; D is perhaps TRBD1 (6 bases). Germline CDR1 reads SGHVS; CDR2 reads FQNEAQ. The V end was cut by 1 base, the J end by 4 bases, with 11 bases between. The CDR3 runs 15 residues. The CDR3 loop is CASSLGSRGGNTIYF. Written as DNA, the CDR3 is TGTGCCAGCAGCTTAGGCAGCAGGGGAGGAAACACCATATATTTT.

The chain combines TRBV7-9 with TRBJ2-3; TRBD1 agrees at 9 bases. The V gene end was trimmed by 4 bases and the J gene end by 2 bases; junction bases not matched to a gene: 10. The CDR3 has 17 amino acids. Germline V gene sequence: CDR1 SEHNR, CDR2 FQNEAQ (reference sequence). The DNA of the CDR3 is TGTGCCAGCAGCTCCCCGGGACAGGGAGGAGACACAGATACGCAGTATTTT. Amino acids: CASSSPGQGGDTDTQYF.

J is TRBJ2-2 and V is TRBV28, with D perhaps given as TRBD1 or TRBD2 (6 bases each). The CDR3 has 15 amino acids. CDR1 is MDHEN, CDR2 SYDVKM, per germline. The germline V and J ends were trimmed by 7 bases and 3 bases, with 15 bases remaining between them. CDR3 sequence reads: CASNRGEMDTGELFF. The CDR3 coding sequence is TGTGCCAGCAATAGGGGGGAGATGGACACCGGGGAGCTGTTTTTT.

J is TRBJ1-1 and V is TRBV11-3; 7 positions agree with TRBD1. The CDR3 length is 14 residues. Germline V gives CDR1 SGHNT, CDR2 YENEEA. J lost 4 bases, V lost 4 bases, and 6 bases had no gene match. The CDR3 bases are TGTGCCAGCAGCTCCTCGACAGGGATCACTGAAGCTTTCTTT. This sequence encodes CASSSSTGITEAFF.

CDR3 in DNA: TGTGCCAGCAGCAAGGCGGACAGGGGACGCTCTGGAAACACCATATATTTT. It yields the protein CASSKADRGRSGNTIYF. V is TRBV27 and J is TRBJ1-3; 9 bases fit TRBD1. Germline-derived CDR1 and CDR2 are MNHEY and SMNVEV (reference sequence). V lost 6 bases, J lost 0 bases, and 9 bases stayed unmatched. The CDR3 totals 17 residues.

This clone was detected only a few times. The rearrangement links TRBV4-3 to TRBJ2-7; no definite D call. The CDR3 runs 13 residues. Trimming removed 1 base from V and 4 bases from J, with 8 bases in between. Looked up from germline, CDR1 is LGHNA and CDR2 is YSLEER. CDR3 bases: TGCGCCAGCAGCCAAGTCAAAGAGTACGAGCAGTACTTC. Residues: CASSQVKEYEQYF.

The chain has TRBV7-2 and TRBJ2-2, with no clear D. Germline V lookup: CDR1 SGHTA, CDR2 FQGNSA. V lost 5 bases and J 8 bases, leaving 12 bases between the germline ends. The CDR3 sequence is 13 residues long. Here the CDR3 reads CASSPFRLGELFF. The DNA of the CDR3 is TGTGCCAGCAGCCCATTCCGTCTTGGGGAGCTGTTTTTT.

This clone was seen only a few times. The chain employs TRBV5-5 and TRBJ2-5; possible D gene TRBD1, 5 bases. The ends were cut back, 0 bases at V and 1 base at J, with 7 bases in the middle. This CDR3 has 14 residues. The germline CDR1 and CDR2 sequences are SGHKS and YYEKEE (reference sequence). CDR3 in amino acids: CASSLGQLQETQYF. The CDR3 DNA is TGTGCCAGCAGCTTGGGACAGCTCCAAGAGACCCAGTACTTC.

The chain links TRBV29-1 to TRBJ2-7; maybe TRBD2 (7 bases). CDR1 is SQVTM and CDR2 is ANQGSEA in the germline V gene. Deletions cut 6 bases from V and 7 bases from J, with 16 bases between. The CDR3 runs 12 residues. The CDR3: CSVHSRGGEQYF. The CDR3 DNA is TGCAGCGTCCATAGCAGGGGAGGGGAGCAGTACTTC.

The chain combines TRBV21-1 with TRBJ1-2; the table names TRBD1, a call not compared with the DNA. TRBV21-1 is an annotated pseudogene. This CDR3 comprises 16 residues. The CDR3 region has the DNA TGTGCCAGCAGCAGACCCTACCTGGACAGGAGCGATGGCTACACCTTC. Amino acids: CASSRPYLDRSDGYTF.

The CDR3, as DNA: TGTGCCAGCAGTGAAGGGACAGGGGTAGGTGAGCAGTTCTTC. The encoded protein is CASSEGTGVGEQFF. The rearrangement uses TRBV6-1 and TRBJ2-1; 9 bases are a match to TRBD1. Germline lookup yields CDR1 MNHNS and CDR2 SASEGT. This CDR3 spans 14 amino acids. The J segment lost 9 bases and the V segment lost 1 base, leaving 4 bases of the junction unmatched.

In this sample, this clone is medium-sized. CDR3 in amino acids: CASSLAYNRANYGYTF. CDR3 DNA sequence: TGTGCCAGCAGCTTAGCGTATAACAGAGCTAACTATGGCTACACCTTC. The genes are TRBV7-9 and TRBJ1-2, with D hard to call. This CDR3 spans 16 amino acids. With 0 bases removed from V and 0 bases from J, the gap between germline ends came to 11 bases. Per the germline V gene, CDR1 is SEHNR and CDR2 is FQNEAQ (reference sequence).

This chain links TRBV27 with TRBJ1-5; D gene unclear. Trimming took off 5 bases at V and 7 bases at J, with 12 bases between the two ends. The length of the CDR3 is 13 residues. Germline lookup yields CDR1 MNHEY and CDR2 SMNVEV (reference sequence). The CDR3 region has the DNA TGTGCCAGCAGTCGTAGTGAGGAGCAGCCCCAGCATTTT. It specifies CASSRSEEQPQHF.

The V gene is TRBV9, the J gene TRBJ1-5; D not resolved. CDR3 length equals 14 residues. V shed 4 bases and J shed 2 bases, with 10 bases lying between them. CDR1 is SGDLS and CDR2 is YYNGEE in the germline V gene. The CDR3 DNA follows: TGTGCCAGCAGCCCGGACGGTGGCAATCAGCCCCAGCATTTT. Its translation is CASSPDGGNQPQHF. The entire variable domain, with the rest obtained from reference TRBV9 and TRBJ1-5, is as follows: DSGVTQTPKHLITATGQRVTLRCSPRSGDLSVYWYQQSLDQGLQFLIQYYNGEERAKGNILERFSAQQFPDLHSELNLSSLELGDSALYFCASSPDGGNQPQHFGDGTRLSIL.

This sequence joins TRBV9 and TRBJ2-1; D is unclear. Germline CDR1 reads SGDLS; CDR2 reads YYNGEE. V was clipped by 4 bases and J by 0 bases, with 2 bases between them. The CDR3 has 12 residues. CDR3 sequence reads: CASSPSYNEQFF. For the CDR3, the DNA is TGTGCCAGCAGCCCCTCCTACAATGAGCAGTTCTTC. Combining the CDR3 with reference TRBV9 and TRBJ2-1 gives the whole variable domain DSGVTQTPKHLITATGQRVTLRCSPRSGDLSVYWYQQSLDQGLQFLIQYYNGEERAKGNILERFSAQQFPDLHSELNLSSLELGDSALYFCASSPSYNEQFFGPGTRLTVL.

The CDR3: CASSYRLAGYEQYF. In DNA form, the CDR3 reads TGTGCCAGCAGTTACCGACTAGCGGGTTACGAGCAGTACTTC. This chain joins TRBV6-5 and TRBJ2-7; 10 bases fit TRBD2. CDR3 length: 14 amino acids. J lost 4 bases, V lost 2 bases, and 2 bases had no gene match. The V gene's germline CDR1 is MNHEY and CDR2 SVGAGI.

This clone was counted only a few times. The chain combines TRBV19 with TRBJ2-4; D remains ambiguous. The CDR3 length is 12 residues. Trimming removed 3 bases from V and 6 bases from J, with 6 bases in between. CDR1 LNHDA and CDR2 SQIVND come from the germline V gene (reference sequence). In DNA form, the CDR3 reads TGTGCCAGTAGTATCGGTCTAAACATTCAGTACTTC. This translates into CASSIGLNIQYF.

On this clone itself: A clone one base away is much larger, so this may be a read error. The same CDR3 can be traced to other DNA sequences in this sample. The rearrangement uses TRBV9 and TRBJ2-7, with D perhaps matching TRBD2 (8 bases). The CDR3 extends over 15 amino acids. Germline CDR1 SGDLS, CDR2 YYNGEE. CDR3 nucleotides: TGTGCCCGCAGCGGGGGCCAAGGGGGCAGGGACGAGCAGTACTTC. Amino acids: CARSGGQGGRDEQYF.

This clone turned up a few times. The rearrangement uses TRBV6-5 and TRBJ2-1; 7 bases are shared with TRBD1. Trimming cost V 7 bases and J 9 bases; bases outside gene matches: 12. The CDR3 extends over 14 amino acids. Germline CDR1 is MNHEY and CDR2 is SVGAGI. CDR3: CASNILTGTGEQFF. CDR3 coding DNA: TGTGCCAGCAATATTCTGACAGGGACGGGTGAGCAGTTCTTC.

This sequence joins TRBV28 and TRBJ1-5; D remains ambiguous. The V gene lost 7 bases and the J gene lost 2 bases, with 12 bases spanning the gap. The CDR3 contains 14 residues. Looked up from germline, CDR1 is MDHEN and CDR2 is SYDVKM. The CDR3 spells CASTLGGGNQPQHF. The CDR3 region has the DNA TGTGCCAGCACCTTAGGTGGGGGCAATCAGCCCCAGCATTTT.

The gene calls are TRBV28 and TRBJ2-7, with a weak D call TRBD1 (5 bases). Germline-derived CDR1 and CDR2 are MDHEN and SYDVKM. This CDR3 is built from 13 residues. The V end was cut by 6 bases, the J end by 0 bases, with 9 bases between. The DNA of the CDR3 is TGTGCCAGCAGAAGCACAGGCTCCTACGAGCAGTACTTC. It codes for CASRSTGSYEQYF.